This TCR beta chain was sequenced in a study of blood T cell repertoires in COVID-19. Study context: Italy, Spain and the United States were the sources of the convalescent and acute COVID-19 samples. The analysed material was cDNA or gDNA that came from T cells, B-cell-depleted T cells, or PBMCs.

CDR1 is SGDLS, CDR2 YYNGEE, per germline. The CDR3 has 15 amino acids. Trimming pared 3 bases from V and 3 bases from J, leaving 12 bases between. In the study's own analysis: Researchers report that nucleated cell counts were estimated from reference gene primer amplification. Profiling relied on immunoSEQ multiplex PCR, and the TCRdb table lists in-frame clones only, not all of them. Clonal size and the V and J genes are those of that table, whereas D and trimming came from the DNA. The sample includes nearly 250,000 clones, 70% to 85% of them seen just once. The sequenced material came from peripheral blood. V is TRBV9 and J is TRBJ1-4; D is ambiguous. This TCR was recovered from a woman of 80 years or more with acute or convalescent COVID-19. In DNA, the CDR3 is TGTGCCAGCAGCGAATCAGGTGTTCCTAATGAAAAACTGTTTTTT. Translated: CASSESGVPNEKLFF.